This T cell receptor (beta chain) was captured in a study of blood T cell repertoires in COVID-19. V shed 10 bases and J shed 4 bases, with 22 bases lying between them. The CDR3 extends over 16 amino acids. CDR1 is ENHRY and CDR2 is SYGVKD in the germline V gene. Some clones are missing from TCRdb's copy, which holds only in-frame ones; the method was immunoSEQ multiplex PCR. Altogether 250,000 or so clones are present, 83% being singletons, with the ten largest covering more than 5%. Sequenced material: peripheral blood. This rearrangement joins TRBV10-3 to TRBJ2-2; possibly TRBD2 for D (7 bases). This TCR was sampled from a human donor in a cohort sampled during active COVID-19. CDR3 in DNA: TGTGCCACTCTACGCACGGGGGGCGGAGGCACCGGGGAGCTGTTTTTT. It specifies CATLRTGGGGTGELFF.